This passage covers 18 T cell receptor beta chains from one sample sequenced in a study of blood T cells in healthy people across ages. Primers used in a second PCR of about 6 to 11 cycles were a sample-barcoded 5' primer and a J-beta primer mix. TCRdb reprocessed the 5' RACE reads via MiXCR and lists one record per CDR3 protein. The table lists 540,000 or so distinct CDR3 sequences, 25% to 30% of them singletons. Sequenced: blood. Every receptor here comes from a woman aged 65 to 85 in good health.

V is TRBV19 and J is TRBJ2-5, with D perhaps being TRBD1 or TRBD2 (5 bases each). The CDR3 has 15 residues. V dropped 9 bases and J dropped 2 bases, with 19 bases sitting between them. From germline, CDR1 is LNHDA and CDR2 SQIVND (reference sequence). CDR3 in DNA: TGTGCCAGCACTCGGTGGGGGATTCCGCAAGAGACCCAGTACTTC. Translation: CASTRWGIPQETQYF.

A few counts support this clonotype. The chain has TRBV29-1 and TRBJ1-1; 10 bases agree with TRBD1. There are 16 residues in the CDR3. In germline, CDR1 is SQVTM, CDR2 ANQGSEA. V trimming: 6 bases; J trimming: 0 bases; junction bases outside the gene matches: 10. The CDR3 protein is CSVLDRGMTVNTEAFF. In DNA, the CDR3 is TGCAGCGTCCTGGACAGGGGGATGACAGTGAACACTGAAGCTTTCTTT.

Concerning this clonotype: One junction end disagrees with the germline gene, perhaps due to a read error. The chain employs TRBV20-1 and TRBJ1-2; possibly TRBD1 for D (5 bases). The CDR3 length is 14 residues. From germline, CDR1 is DFQATT and CDR2 SNEGSKA (reference sequence). CDR3 nucleotides: TGCAGTGCTAGAGTCCGACAGCAAAACTATGGCCACACCTTC. It codes for CSARVRQQNYGHTF.

This rearrangement joins TRBV20-1 to TRBJ2-7, with TRBD1 identical over 8 bases. Germline loops: CDR1 DFQATT, CDR2 SNEGSKA (reference sequence). V gave up 6 bases and J gave up 6 bases; unmatched junction bases: 10. CDR3 length: 13 amino acids. The CDR3 loop is CSAKTGVLGEQYF. In DNA form, the CDR3 reads TGCAGTGCCAAGACAGGGGTCCTGGGCGAGCAGTACTTC.

The chain joins TRBV20-1 to TRBJ2-7; D is ambiguous. Trimming stripped 2 bases from V and 3 bases from J, with 14 bases between. This CDR3 has 14 amino acids. Germline V CDR1 and CDR2: DFQATT, SNEGSKA (reference sequence). The CDR3: CSARRDGSSYEQYF. The CDR3 bases are TGCAGTGCTAGAAGGGATGGCTCAAGCTACGAGCAGTACTTC.

This clonotype was counted ten times or more. V is TRBV12-3 or TRBV12-4 and J is TRBJ2-7, with 11 bases fitting TRBD1. V dropped 6 bases and J dropped 8; count of bases not matched to a gene: 9. The CDR3 extends over 14 amino acids. The chain's CDR3 is CASSGTGGRTKQYF. The DNA of the CDR3 is TGTGCCAGCAGCGGGACAGGGGGACGGACGAAGCAGTACTTC.

This clonotype was detected only a few times. The CDR3 ends on some other residue instead of the conserved phenylalanine or tryptophan, so this is likely a read error. The chain combines TRBV29-1 with TRBJ2-5, with D perhaps TRBD1 (5 bases). Germline V lookup: CDR1 SQVTM, CDR2 ANQGSEA. V lost 3 bases and J lost 5, with 13 bases in between. This CDR3 is built from 13 residues. As DNA, the CDR3 is TGCAGCGTTGACCTTGGGGCGAGGGAGACCCAGTACCTC. Its translation is CSVDLGARETQYL.

The rearrangement joins TRBV6-1 to TRBJ2-1; tentatively, D is TRBD2 (6 bases). There are 14 residues in the CDR3. V was cut by 2 bases and J by 6 bases, with 11 bases left in between. Per germline, CDR1 MNHNS and CDR2 SASEGT. The CDR3 here is CASSEYGGSNEQFF. In DNA, the CDR3 is TGTGCCAGCAGTGAATATGGGGGGAGCAATGAGCAGTTCTTC.

The genes are TRBV5-1 and TRBJ2-5, with 8 bases fitting TRBD2. The V gene end was trimmed by 0 bases and the J gene end by 1 base; junction bases not matched to a gene: 8. Germline loops: CDR1 SGHRS, CDR2 YFSETQ. The CDR3 consists of 17 residues. The CDR3 sequence is CASSLEPGGGSQETQYF. The CDR3 DNA is TGCGCCAGCAGCTTGGAGCCCGGCGGGGGGTCCCAAGAGACCCAGTACTTC.

CDR3 DNA sequence: TGTGCCAGCAAAACTGGGGGGAATGAGCAGTTCTTC. Protein: CASKTGGNEQFF. The V and J genes are TRBV2 and TRBJ2-1; the D gene is possibly TRBD2 (6 bases). Germline-derived CDR1 and CDR2 are SNHLY and FYNNEI. The CDR3 is 12 residues long. The germline V and J ends were trimmed by 7 bases and 7 bases, with 11 bases remaining between them.

The J gene is TRBJ2-3, the V gene TRBV6-5; D is tentatively TRBD1 or TRBD2 (5 bases each). Germline V gives CDR1 MNHEY, CDR2 SVGAGI. This CDR3 is built from 12 residues. Trimming shortened V by 11 bases and J by 0 bases, and 9 bases separated the two germline ends. DNA for the CDR3: TGTGCCTCGGGGCGGAGCACAGATACGCAGTATTTT. Protein sequence: CASGRSTDTQYF.

CDR3 DNA sequence: TGTGCCAGCACCCGGGCTGGGGGAGGAATAGGAGAGACCCAGTACTTC. This encodes CASTRAGGGIGETQYF. This chain connects TRBV6-1 to TRBJ2-5; D may be TRBD2 (6 bases). This CDR3 has 16 residues. Germline V gives CDR1 MNHNS, CDR2 SASEGT. With 7 bases removed from V and 4 bases from J, the gap between germline ends came to 22 bases.

As concerns this clonotype: The junction does not match germline at one end; this may be a read error. The rearrangement links TRBV7-2 to TRBJ1-2; D is ambiguous. The CDR3 totals 15 residues. CDR1 SGHTA and CDR2 FQGNSA come from the germline V gene. The CDR3 spells CASSFRGRTNYGYTF. In DNA form, the CDR3 reads TGTGCCAGCAGCTTTCGCGGCAGAACTAACTACGGCTACACCTTC. The full variable domain, in which reference TRBV7-2 and TRBJ1-2 provide the parts outside the CDR3, is GAGVSQSPSNKVTEKGKDVELRCDPISGHTALYWYRQSLGQGLEFLIYFQGNSAPDKSGLPSDRFSAERTGGSVSTLTIQRTQQEDSAVYLCASSFRGRTNYGYTFGSGTRLTVV.

The table lists this clonotype with a few counts. This chain joins TRBV2 and TRBJ2-2, with a possible D match to TRBD2 (7 bases). The CDR3 runs to 17 residues. Germline V CDR1 and CDR2: SNHLY, FYNNEI. Trimming shortened V by 3 bases and J by 3 bases, and 17 bases separated the two germline ends. CDR3 nucleotide sequence: TGTGCCAGCAGTGACGCGGGGGCGATTGCTGACACCGGGGAGCTGTTTTTT. As protein: CASSDAGAIADTGELFF.

This clonotype has just a few counts. Its ends do not fully match the called genes, so a read error is possible. The V call is TRBV7-2, the J call TRBJ2-7; the D gene is possibly TRBD1 (5 bases). Germline V gene sequence: CDR1 SGHTA, CDR2 FQGNSA. The CDR3 runs 13 residues. The CDR3 loop is CAGSPGPGYEQYF. The CDR3 DNA sequence: TGTGCCGGCAGCCCAGGACCAGGGTACGAGCAGTACTTC.

This clonotype was seen more than once but under ten times. The chain uses TRBV30 and TRBJ2-3; possible D gene TRBD2, 5 bases. Trimming pared 0 bases from V and 9 bases from J, leaving 16 bases between. The CDR3 runs to 14 residues. Germline CDR1 and CDR2: GTSNPN and SVGIG (reference sequence). CDR3 nucleotides: TGTGCCTGGAGTGTACCCCCTCTAGGAGGAACGCAGTATTTT. Its translation is CAWSVPPLGGTQYF.

The chain combines TRBV20-1 with TRBJ1-2, with TRBD1 matching over 7 bases. The germline V gene encodes CDR1 DFQATT and CDR2 SNEGSKA (reference sequence). The CDR3 contains 12 residues. CDR3: CLPKGGGYGYTF. DNA for the CDR3: TGCCTTCCTAAAGGGGGCGGATATGGCTACACCTTC.

The chain uses TRBV20-1 and TRBJ2-5, with D maybe TRBD1 (5 bases). There are 14 residues in the CDR3. V lost 1 base, J lost 5 bases, and 14 bases lay in between. CDR1 DFQATT and CDR2 SNEGSKA come from the germline V gene (reference sequence). The CDR3 loop is CSARGSSGQETQYF. The CDR3 DNA reads TGCAGTGCTAGAGGTTCGTCAGGGCAGGAGACCCAGTACTTC.